This TCR beta chain was recorded in a study of T cell responses to AZD1222 COVID-19 vaccine. Study summary: The analysis combined second doses at about 4 or about 12 weeks.

The study, taken as a whole, reports: Vaccination with two AZD1222 doses was followed by a rise in Spike-specific TCR breadth and depth.

V lost 6 bases and J 3 bases, leaving 9 bases between the germline ends. This CDR3 is 13 amino acids long. CDR1 LNHDA and CDR2 SQIVND come from the germline V gene (reference sequence). Using immunoSEQ multiplex PCR, the repertoire was profiled, and TCRdb retains in-frame clones only, with some absent. The sample holds about 130,000 clones, under 95% seen once. To note about this clone: Its cognate antigen is unknown.

The sequencing used peripheral blood, collected on day 0 of AZD1222 vaccination. The V call is TRBV19, the J call TRBJ1-5, with unresolved D. The TCR comes from an adult in good health. The CDR3 region has the DNA TGTGCCAGTAGCGGCCAGGTCAATCAGCCCCAGCATTTT. It specifies CASSGQVNQPQHF.